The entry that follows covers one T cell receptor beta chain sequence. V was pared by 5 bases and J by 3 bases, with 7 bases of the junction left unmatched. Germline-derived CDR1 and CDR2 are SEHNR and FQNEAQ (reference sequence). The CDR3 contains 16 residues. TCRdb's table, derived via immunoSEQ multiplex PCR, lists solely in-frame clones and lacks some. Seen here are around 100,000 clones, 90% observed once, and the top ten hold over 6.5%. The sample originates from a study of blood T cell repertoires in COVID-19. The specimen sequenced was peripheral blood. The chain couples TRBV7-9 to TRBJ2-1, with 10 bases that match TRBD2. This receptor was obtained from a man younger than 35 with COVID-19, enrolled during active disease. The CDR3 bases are TGTGCCAGCAGCGCCCGACTAGCGGGCGACTACAATGAGCAGTTCTTC. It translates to CASSARLAGDYNEQFF. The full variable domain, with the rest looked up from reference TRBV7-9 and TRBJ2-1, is DTGVSQNPRHKITKRGQNVTFRCDPISEHNRLYWYRQTLGQGPEFLTYFQNEAQLEKSRLLSDRFSAERPKGSFSTLEIQRTEQGDSAMYLCASSARLAGDYNEQFFGPGTRLTVL.